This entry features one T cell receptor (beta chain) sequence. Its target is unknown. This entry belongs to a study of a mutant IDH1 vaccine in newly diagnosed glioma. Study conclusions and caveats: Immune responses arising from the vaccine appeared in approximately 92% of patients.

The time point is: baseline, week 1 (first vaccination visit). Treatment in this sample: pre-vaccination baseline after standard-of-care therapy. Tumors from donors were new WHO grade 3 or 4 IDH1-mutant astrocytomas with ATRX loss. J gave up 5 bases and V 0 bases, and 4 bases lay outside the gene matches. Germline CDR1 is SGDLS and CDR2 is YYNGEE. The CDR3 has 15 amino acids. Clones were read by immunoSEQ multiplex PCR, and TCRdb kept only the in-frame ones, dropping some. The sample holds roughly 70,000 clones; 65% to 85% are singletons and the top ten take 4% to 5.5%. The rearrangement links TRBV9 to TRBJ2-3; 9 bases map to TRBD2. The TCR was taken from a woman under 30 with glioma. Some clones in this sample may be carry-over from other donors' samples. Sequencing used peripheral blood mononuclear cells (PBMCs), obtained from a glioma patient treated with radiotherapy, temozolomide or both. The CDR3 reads CASSVGLAGVDTQYF. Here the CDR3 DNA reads TGTGCCAGCAGCGTAGGATTAGCGGGGGTAGATACGCAGTATTTT.